A selection of T cell receptor beta chains follows, all from one sample in a study of neurological immune-mediated disorders. MiXCR, applied by TCRdb to the 5' RACE reads, yields one record per CDR3 protein. This table holds 50,000 to 70,000 distinct CDR3 sequences, roughly 2.5% found once. Source material: PBMCs. The source is a man aged 45-65 years with multiple sclerosis. Each CDR3 is given with its conserved first and last residue. The order of the fields is J gene, V gene, CDR3 length, clone size, D gene, CDR3 DNA, CDR3 protein. The D gene is left open where the match is weak. Clone sizes are shown as once, few, many or a size class.

J: TRBJ2-5
V: TRBV11-2
length: 17
size: many
D: TRBD2
DNA: TGTGCCAGCAGCCCCGGACTAGCGGGGGCCACCGGAGAGACCCAGTACTTC
CDR3: CASSPGLAGATGETQYF

J: TRBJ1-5
V: TRBV7-8
length: 16
size: many
D: TRBD1
DNA: TGTGCCAGCAGCCCTCGACAGGGGGTGGGAGGTCAGCCCCAGCATTTT
CDR3: CASSPRQGVGGQPQHF

J: TRBJ1-6
V: TRBV6-5
length: 14
size: many
D: TRBD1
DNA: TGTGCCAGCAAGATGGGACAGGGCAATTCACCCCTCCACTTT
CDR3: CASKMGQGNSPLHF

J: TRBJ2-7
V: TRBV20-1
length: 15
size: many
D: TRBD2
DNA: TGCAGTGCTATCCTGACGAGCGGGGGGCCGGGGGAGCAGTACTTC
CDR3: CSAILTSGGPGEQYF

J: TRBJ2-5
V: TRBV7-9
length: 17
size: many
D: TRBD2
DNA: TGTGCCAGCAGCTTAGCGCGGGGAGCGGGGCCACAAGAGACCCAGTACTTC
CDR3: CASSLARGAGPQETQYF

J: TRBJ1-2
V: TRBV9
length: 17
size: many
D: .
DNA: TGTGCCAGCAGCTCCAAAAGGACGGAGGGGCCCTTCCATGGCTACACCTTC
CDR3: CASSSKRTEGPFHGYTF

J: TRBJ2-3
V: TRBV20-1
length: 10
size: many
D: .
DNA: TGCAGTGCCTACACAGATACGCAGTATTTT
CDR3: CSAYTDTQYF

J: TRBJ2-1
V: TRBV6-2/TRBV6-3
length: 13
size: many
D: .
DNA: TGTGCCAGCAGTTACGATTCCTACAATGAGCAGTTCTTC
CDR3: CASSYDSYNEQFF

J: TRBJ2-1
V: TRBV20-1
length: 14
size: many
D: .
DNA: TGCAGTGCTAGAGAATTCATGTCGTACAATGAGCAGTTCTTC
CDR3: CSAREFMSYNEQFF

J: TRBJ1-2
V: TRBV18
length: 13
size: many
D: TRBD1
DNA: TGTGCCAGCTCACAGGGACAGAACTATGGCTACACCTTC
CDR3: CASSQGQNYGYTF

J: TRBJ2-5
V: TRBV15
length: 16
size: many
D: TRBD2
DNA: TGTGCCACCAGCAGAGATACACTAGCGATTGAAGAGACCCAGTACTTC
CDR3: CATSRDTLAIEETQYF

J: TRBJ1-6
V: TRBV25-1
length: 12
size: many
D: .
DNA: TGTGCCAGCAGTGTGAGGAATTCACCCCTCCACTTT
CDR3: CASSVRNSPLHF

J: TRBJ2-7
V: TRBV6-6
length: 15
size: many
D: TRBD1
DNA: TGTGCCAGCAGTTACACCGGACAGGGCACAGAAGAGCAGTACTTC
CDR3: CASSYTGQGTEEQYF

J: TRBJ2-7
V: TRBV28
length: 12
size: many
D: .
DNA: TGTGCCAGCAGTATACAGGGGAGGGAGCAGTACTTC
CDR3: CASSIQGREQYF

J: TRBJ2-5
V: TRBV11-2
length: 14
size: many
D: .
DNA: TGTGCCAGCGGTTTAGATACGGCTGTGGAGACCCAGTACTTC
CDR3: CASGLDTAVETQYF

J: TRBJ2-7
V: TRBV7-8
length: 15
size: many
D: TRBD2
DNA: TGTGCCAGCAGCCAGGGTCTGGGGACTACCTACGAGCAGTACTTC
CDR3: CASSQGLGTTYEQYF